This T cell receptor (beta chain) emerged from a study of T cell responses to AZD1222 COVID-19 vaccine. Study results and limitations: Donors were mostly white British, more females; clonal diversity possibly underestimated. After two AZD1222 doses, spike-specific TCR breadth and depth rose versus day 0. There were vaccine-associated CD4 TCRs across spike, dominant at 160-218 and 743-854.

CDR1 and CDR2 (germline): GTSNPN, SVGIG (reference sequence). There are 13 residues in the CDR3. Trimming stripped 2 bases from V and 7 bases from J, with 12 bases between. In this sample, this clone turned up once. Its target is not known. Using immunoSEQ multiplex PCR, the repertoire was profiled, and TCRdb retains in-frame clones only, with some absent. The sample holds about 180,000 clones, 91% seen once. Sample: peripheral blood, taken on day 0 of AZD1222 vaccination. This sequence was found in an adult in good health. This sequence joins TRBV30 and TRBJ2-1; D ambiguous. Here the CDR3 DNA reads TGTGCCTGGAGTCATGAACTGGGGAATGAGCAGTTCTTC. Encoded protein: CAWSHELGNEQFF.